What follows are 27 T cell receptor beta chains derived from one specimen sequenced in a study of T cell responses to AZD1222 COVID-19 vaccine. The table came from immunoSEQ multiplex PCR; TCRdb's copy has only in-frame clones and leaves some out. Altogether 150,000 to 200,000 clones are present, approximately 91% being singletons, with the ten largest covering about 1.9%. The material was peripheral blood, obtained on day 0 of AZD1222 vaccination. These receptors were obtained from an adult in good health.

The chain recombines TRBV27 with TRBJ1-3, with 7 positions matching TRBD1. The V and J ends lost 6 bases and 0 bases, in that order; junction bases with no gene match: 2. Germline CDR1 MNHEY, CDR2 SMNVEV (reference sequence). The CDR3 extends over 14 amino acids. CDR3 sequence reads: CASRDRSSGNTIYF. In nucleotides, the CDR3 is TGTGCCAGCAGGGACAGGTCCTCTGGAAACACCATATATTTT.

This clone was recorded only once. Here the CDR3 reads CASSLEHSNSPLHF. The CDR3 DNA is TGTGCCAGCAGTTTAGAACACTCTAATTCACCCCTCCACTTT. The rearrangement links TRBV2 to TRBJ1-6; D uncertain. The V gene's germline CDR1 is SNHLY and CDR2 FYNNEI. The CDR3 has 14 residues. Trimming left V 5 bases short and J 6 bases short, with 11 bases between. Full variable domain (outside the CDR3, taken from reference TRBV2 and TRBJ1-6): EPEVTQTPSHQVTQMGQEVILRCVPISNHLYFYWYRQILGQKVEFLVSFYNNEISEKSEIFDDQFSVERPDGSNFTLKIRSTKLEDSAMYFCASSLEHSNSPLHFGNGTRLTVT.

The CDR3 reads CASSYSRDYNEQFF. The CDR3 DNA reads TGTGCCAGTAGCTACAGCCGGGACTACAATGAGCAGTTCTTC. The chain links TRBV19 to TRBJ2-1, with TRBD2 as a possible D gene (5 bases). Trimming took off 6 bases at V and 3 bases at J, with 12 bases between the two ends. Germline values: CDR1 LNHDA, CDR2 SQIVND (reference sequence). CDR3 length equals 14 residues.

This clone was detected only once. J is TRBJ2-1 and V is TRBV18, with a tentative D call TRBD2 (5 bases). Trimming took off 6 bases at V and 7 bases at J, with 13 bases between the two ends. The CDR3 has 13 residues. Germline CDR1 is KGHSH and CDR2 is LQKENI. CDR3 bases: TGTGCCAGCTCCGGGGAGTGGGGTAATGAGCAGTTCTTC. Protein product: CASSGEWGNEQFF.

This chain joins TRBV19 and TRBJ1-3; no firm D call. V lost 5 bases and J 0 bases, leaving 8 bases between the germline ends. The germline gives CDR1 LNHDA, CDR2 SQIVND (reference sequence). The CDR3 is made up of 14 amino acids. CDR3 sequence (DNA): TGTGCCAGTAGTGTCGTAGGCTCTGGAAACACCATATATTTT. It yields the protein CASSVVGSGNTIYF.

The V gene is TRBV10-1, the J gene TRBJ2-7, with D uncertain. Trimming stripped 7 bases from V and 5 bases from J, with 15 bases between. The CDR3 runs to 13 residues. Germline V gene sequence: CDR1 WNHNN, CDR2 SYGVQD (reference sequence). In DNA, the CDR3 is TGCGCCAGCAATTCCCTAGACTCTAACGAGCAGTACTTC. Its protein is CASNSLDSNEQYF.

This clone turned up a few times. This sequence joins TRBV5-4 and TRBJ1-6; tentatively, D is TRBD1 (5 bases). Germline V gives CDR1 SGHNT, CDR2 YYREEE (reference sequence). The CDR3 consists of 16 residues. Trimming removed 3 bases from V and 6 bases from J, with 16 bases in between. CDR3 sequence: CASSSFDSVTNSPLHF. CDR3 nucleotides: TGTGCCAGCAGCTCCTTTGACAGCGTAACTAATTCACCCCTCCACTTT.

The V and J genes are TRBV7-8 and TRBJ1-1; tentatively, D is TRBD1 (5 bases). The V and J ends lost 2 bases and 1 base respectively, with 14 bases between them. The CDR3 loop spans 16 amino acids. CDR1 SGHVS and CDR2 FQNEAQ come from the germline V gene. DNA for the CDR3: TGTGCCAGCAGCTTAAATAGGAGGGACTCGAACACTGAAGCTTTCTTT. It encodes CASSLNRRDSNTEAFF. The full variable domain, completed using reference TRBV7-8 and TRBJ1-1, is GAGVSQSPRYKVAKRGQDVALRCDPISGHVSLFWYQQALGQGPEFLTYFQNEAQLDKSGLPSDRFFAERPEGSVSTLKIQRTQQEDSAVYLCASSLNRRDSNTEAFFGQGTRLTVV.

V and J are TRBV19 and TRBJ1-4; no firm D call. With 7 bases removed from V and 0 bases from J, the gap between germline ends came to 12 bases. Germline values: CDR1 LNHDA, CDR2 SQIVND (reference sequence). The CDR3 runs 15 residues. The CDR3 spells CASKGQGATNEKLFF. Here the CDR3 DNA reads TGTGCCAGTAAAGGTCAAGGCGCAACTAATGAAAAACTGTTTTTT.

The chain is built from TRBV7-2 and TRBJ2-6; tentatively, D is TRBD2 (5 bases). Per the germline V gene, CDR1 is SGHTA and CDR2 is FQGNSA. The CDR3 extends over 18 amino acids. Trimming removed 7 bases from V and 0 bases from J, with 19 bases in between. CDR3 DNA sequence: TGTGCCAGCATGTTGACGTGGGAGATCCGCTCTGGGGCCAACGTCCTGACTTTC. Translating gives CASMLTWEIRSGANVLTF.

The CDR3 protein is CASSLAGGGKAFF. In DNA, the CDR3 is TGTGCCAGCAGCTTAGCCGGAGGGGGGAAAGCTTTCTTT. The chain uses TRBV7-8 and TRBJ1-1; possibly TRBD1 for D (6 bases). Germline V gives CDR1 SGHVS, CDR2 FQNEAQ. The V end was cut by 0 bases, the J end by 9 bases, with 11 bases between. This CDR3 has 13 residues.

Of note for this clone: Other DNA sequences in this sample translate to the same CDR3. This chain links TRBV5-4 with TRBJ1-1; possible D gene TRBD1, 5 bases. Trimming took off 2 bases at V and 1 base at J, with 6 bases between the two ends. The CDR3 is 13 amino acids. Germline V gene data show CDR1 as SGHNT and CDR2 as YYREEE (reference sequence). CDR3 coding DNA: TGTGCCAGCAGCTTAACAGGGAACACTGAAGCTTTCTTT. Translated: CASSLTGNTEAFF.

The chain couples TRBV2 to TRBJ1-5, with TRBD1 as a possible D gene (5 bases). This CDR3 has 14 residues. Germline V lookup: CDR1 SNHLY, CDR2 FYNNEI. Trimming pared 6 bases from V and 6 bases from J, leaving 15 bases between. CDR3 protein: CASSLSPGTQPQHF. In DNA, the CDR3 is TGTGCCAGCAGCCTTAGCCCGGGGACTCAGCCCCAGCATTTT. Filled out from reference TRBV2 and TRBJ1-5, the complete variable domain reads EPEVTQTPSHQVTQMGQEVILRCVPISNHLYFYWYRQILGQKVEFLVSFYNNEISEKSEIFDDQFSVERPDGSNFTLKIRSTKLEDSAMYFCASSLSPGTQPQHFGDGTRLSIL.

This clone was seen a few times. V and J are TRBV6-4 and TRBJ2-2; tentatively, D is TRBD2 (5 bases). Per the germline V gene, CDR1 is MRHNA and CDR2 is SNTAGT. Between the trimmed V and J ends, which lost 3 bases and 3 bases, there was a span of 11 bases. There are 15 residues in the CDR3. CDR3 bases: TGTGCCAGCAGTGAAGACATGGGAGACACCGGGGAGCTGTTTTTT. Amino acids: CASSEDMGDTGELFF.

The CDR3 reads CASSDTLLQGSYGYTF. The CDR3 nucleotides read TGTGCCAGCAGTGATACGCTATTACAGGGGTCCTATGGCTACACCTTC. The V and J genes are TRBV6-1 and TRBJ1-2, with 7 bases that match TRBD1. The length of the CDR3 is 16 residues. The germline CDR1 and CDR2 sequences are MNHNS and SASEGT. The junction had 11 bases not matched to a gene; V was cut back by 3 bases and J by 4 bases.

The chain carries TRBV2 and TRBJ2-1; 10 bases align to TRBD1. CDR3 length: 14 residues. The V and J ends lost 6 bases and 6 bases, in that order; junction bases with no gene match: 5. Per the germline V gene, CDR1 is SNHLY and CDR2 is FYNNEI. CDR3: CASRAGTGVNEQFF. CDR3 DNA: TGTGCCAGCAGAGCCGGGACAGGGGTCAATGAGCAGTTCTTC.

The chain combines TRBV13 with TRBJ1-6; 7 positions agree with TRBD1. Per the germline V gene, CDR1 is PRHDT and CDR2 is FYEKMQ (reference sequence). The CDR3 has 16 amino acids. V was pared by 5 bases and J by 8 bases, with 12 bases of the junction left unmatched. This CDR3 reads CASSEGDRFHDSPLHF. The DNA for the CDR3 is TGTGCCAGCAGCGAAGGGGACAGATTTCACGATTCACCCCTCCACTTT.

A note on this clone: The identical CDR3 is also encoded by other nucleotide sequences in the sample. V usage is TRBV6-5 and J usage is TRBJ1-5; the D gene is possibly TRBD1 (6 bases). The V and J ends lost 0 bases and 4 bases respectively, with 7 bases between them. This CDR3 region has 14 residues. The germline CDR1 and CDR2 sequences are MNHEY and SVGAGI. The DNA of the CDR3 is TGTGCCAGCAGTTACTCTCAGGGGAATCAGCCCCAGCATTTT. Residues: CASSYSQGNQPQHF.

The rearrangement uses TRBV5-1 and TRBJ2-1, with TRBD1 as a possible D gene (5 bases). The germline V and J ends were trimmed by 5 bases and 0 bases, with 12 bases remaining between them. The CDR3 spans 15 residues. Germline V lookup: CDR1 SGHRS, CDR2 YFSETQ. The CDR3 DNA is TGCGCCAGCAGATACAGGCCGAGCTCCTACAATGAGCAGTTCTTC. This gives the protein CASRYRPSSYNEQFF.

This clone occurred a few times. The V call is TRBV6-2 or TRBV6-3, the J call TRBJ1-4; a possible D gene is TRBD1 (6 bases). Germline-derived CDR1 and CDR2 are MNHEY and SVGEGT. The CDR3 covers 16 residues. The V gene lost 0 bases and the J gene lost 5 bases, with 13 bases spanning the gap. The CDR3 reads CASSYSSGTINEKLFF. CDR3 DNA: TGTGCCAGCAGTTACTCGTCTGGGACAATAAATGAAAAACTGTTTTTT.

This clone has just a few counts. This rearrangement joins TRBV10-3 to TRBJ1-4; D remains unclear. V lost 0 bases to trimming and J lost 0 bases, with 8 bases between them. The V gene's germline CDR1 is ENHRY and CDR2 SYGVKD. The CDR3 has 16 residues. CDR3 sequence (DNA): TGTGCCATCAGTGAGTCGTTAGTCACAACTAATGAAAAACTGTTTTTT. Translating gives CAISESLVTTNEKLFF.

The CDR3 region has the DNA TGTGCCAGCAGCCAAGAACGTCCTAGCGGGAGCTACGCCTACGAGCAGTACTTC. As protein: CASSQERPSGSYAYEQYF. V gene TRBV3-1 (or the pseudogene TRBV3-2) combines with J gene TRBJ2-7; 10 nucleotides align to TRBD2. Germline CDR1 and CDR2: LGHDT and YNNKEL (reference sequence). There are 18 residues in the CDR3. The V gene end was trimmed by 0 bases and the J gene end by 2 bases; junction bases not matched to a gene: 10.

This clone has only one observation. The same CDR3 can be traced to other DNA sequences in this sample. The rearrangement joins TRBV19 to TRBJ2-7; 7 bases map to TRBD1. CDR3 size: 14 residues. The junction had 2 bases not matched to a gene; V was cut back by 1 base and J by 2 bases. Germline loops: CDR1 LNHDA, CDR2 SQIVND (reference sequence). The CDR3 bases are TGTGCCAGTAGTATAGGACAGGGCACCTACGAGCAGTACTTC. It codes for CASSIGQGTYEQYF.

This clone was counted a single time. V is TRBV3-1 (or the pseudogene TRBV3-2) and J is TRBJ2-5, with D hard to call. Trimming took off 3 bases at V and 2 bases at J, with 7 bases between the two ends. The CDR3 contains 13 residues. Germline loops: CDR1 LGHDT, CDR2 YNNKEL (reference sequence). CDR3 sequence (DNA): TGTGCCAGCAGCCACGGCCGGCAAGAGACCCAGTACTTC. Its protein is CASSHGRQETQYF.

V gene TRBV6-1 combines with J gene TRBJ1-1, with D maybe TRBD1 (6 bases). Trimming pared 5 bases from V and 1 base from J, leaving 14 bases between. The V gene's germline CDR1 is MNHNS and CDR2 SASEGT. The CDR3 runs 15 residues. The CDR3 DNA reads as TGTGCCAGCAGTCCCGGTTGGGGGCCGAACACTGAAGCTTTCTTT. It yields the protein CASSPGWGPNTEAFF.

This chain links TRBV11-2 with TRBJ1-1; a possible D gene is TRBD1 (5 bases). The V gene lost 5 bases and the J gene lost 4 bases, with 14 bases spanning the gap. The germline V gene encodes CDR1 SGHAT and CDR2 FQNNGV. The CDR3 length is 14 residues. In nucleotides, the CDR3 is TGTGCCAGCAGCCAGGGAGTACTAGGCACTGAAGCTTTCTTT. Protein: CASSQGVLGTEAFF.

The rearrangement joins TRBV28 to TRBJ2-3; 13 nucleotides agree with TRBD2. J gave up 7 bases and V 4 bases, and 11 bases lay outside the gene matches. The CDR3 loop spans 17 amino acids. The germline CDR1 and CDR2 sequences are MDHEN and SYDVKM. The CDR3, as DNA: TGTGCCAGCAGTTCCAGGCCACTAGCGGGGGGGCCGAATACGCAGTATTTT. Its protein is CASSSRPLAGGPNTQYF.